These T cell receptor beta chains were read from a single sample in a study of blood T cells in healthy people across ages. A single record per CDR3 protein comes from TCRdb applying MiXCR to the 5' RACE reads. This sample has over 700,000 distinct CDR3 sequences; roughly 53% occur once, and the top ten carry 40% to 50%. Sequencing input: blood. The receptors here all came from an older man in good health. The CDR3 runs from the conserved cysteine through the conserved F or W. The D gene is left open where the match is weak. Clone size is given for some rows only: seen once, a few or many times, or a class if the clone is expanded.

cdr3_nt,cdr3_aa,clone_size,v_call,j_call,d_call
TGTGCCAGCAGCGTGAGACTAGCGGGATCCCACAATGAGCAGTTCTTC,CASSVRLAGSHNEQFF,-,TRBV7-8,TRBJ2-1,TRBD2
TGTGCCAGCAGTGCCCAGCTAGAACGAGGTGAGCAGTTCTTC,CASSAQLERGEQFF,-,TRBV2,TRBJ2-1,-
TGCGCCAGCAGCGTGGACAGGCTATACACTGAAGCTTTCTTT,CASSVDRLYTEAFF,-,TRBV5-1,TRBJ1-1,TRBD1
TGTGCCAGCAGTGGAAAGTCTCAGGGGACTGAAGCTTTCTTT,CASSGKSQGTEAFF,-,TRBV6-1,TRBJ1-1,-
TGTGCCACGGGACAGGGGGATTACAATGAGCAGTTCTTC,CATGQGDYNEQFF,-,TRBV10-3,TRBJ2-1,TRBD1
TGCGCCAGCAGCTGGTACTCTAGCAGCCAAGAGACCCAGTACTTC,CASSWYSSSQETQYF,-,TRBV5-1,TRBJ2-5,-
TGTGCCAGCAGTTACTCGATGACTAGCGGGCACCAAGAGACCCAGTACTTC,CASSYSMTSGHQETQYF,-,TRBV6-2/TRBV6-3,TRBJ2-5,TRBD2
TGTGCCAGCAGCCGTGGCGCGGGAGACAATGAGCAGTACTTC,CASSRGAGDNEQYF,few,TRBV11-2,TRBJ2-5,TRBD2
TGTGCCAGCAGCTCGGGACTAGCGGGGGGTTACACCGGGGAGCTGTTTTTT,CASSSGLAGGYTGELFF,few,TRBV5-4,TRBJ2-2,TRBD2
TGTGCCAGCAGTTTATTGAAGGGGGGGAACATTCAGTACTTC,CASSLLKGGNIQYF,-,TRBV28,TRBJ2-4,-
TGTGCCAGCAGCGCGACTAGCGGGAGTATATGGACCGGGGAGCTGTTTTTT,CASSATSGSIWTGELFF,-,TRBV9,TRBJ2-2,TRBD2
TGTGCCAGCAGCTTAGCAGGTTACCCCTATGGCTACACCTTC,CASSLAGYPYGYTF,few,TRBV7-2,TRBJ1-2,-
TGCGCCAGCAGCGGGTCTGGAGGGAACACTGAAGCTTTCTTT,CASSGSGGNTEAFF,few,TRBV5-1,TRBJ1-1,-
TGTGCCAGCAGCGTAGATCTGAGAGGACTAGCGGGAGTCGGGAGCTCCTACAATGAGCAGTTCTTC,CASSVDLRGLAGVGSSYNEQFF,-,TRBV9,TRBJ2-1,TRBD2
TGTGCCATCAGTGACCGGAGGACAGAGAATGGGGAGCAGTACTTC,CAISDRRTENGEQYF,-,TRBV10-3,TRBJ2-7,-
TGCGCCAGCACCAGGGACAGGGGGCTGAGCGAGCAGTACTTC,CASTRDRGLSEQYF,-,TRBV5-1,TRBJ2-7,TRBD1
TGTGCCAGCAGTTTATATCCCCCGTACGAGCAGTACTTC,CASSLYPPYEQYF,-,TRBV28,TRBJ2-7,-
TGTGCCACCACTAGCCCGAACACCGGGGAGCTGTTTTTT,CATTSPNTGELFF,-,TRBV24-1,TRBJ2-2,-
TGTGCCAGCAAATACCCTGGAGTTTCCTACGAGCAGTACTTC,CASKYPGVSYEQYF,many,TRBV6-2/TRBV6-3,TRBJ2-7,-
TGTGCCAGCAGTGAATCCCTACTAGCGGGGCCCTCTCGAGAGCAGTTCTTC,CASSESLLAGPSREQFF,-,TRBV25-1,TRBJ2-1,TRBD2
TGTGCCAGCAGCCCGGGGGCCGACGTCCTGACTTTC,CASSPGADVLTF,few,TRBV3-1,TRBJ2-6,-
TGTGCCAGCAGTTTTTGGAGGGACCACAGATACGCGTATTTT,CASSFWRDHRYAYF,few,TRBV27,TRBJ2-3,-
TGTGCCAGCAGCTTACTACTAGCGGCCTACGAGCAGTACTTC,CASSLLLAAYEQYF,few,TRBV11-2,TRBJ2-7,TRBD2
TGCAGTGCTAGACCGACAGGGCTCTCCTACAATGAGCAGTACTTC,CSARPTGLSYNEQYF,-,TRBV20-1,TRBJ2-7,TRBD1
TGTGCCAGCAGCTTAGCTGTCCCCGGCTCTGGGGCCAACGTCCTGACTTTC,CASSLAVPGSGANVLTF,many,TRBV7-9,TRBJ2-6,-
TGTGCCAGTAGTCGCGGCCCAGGGGCATCCGCCTACGAGCAGTACTTC,CASSRGPGASAYEQYF,once,TRBV19,TRBJ2-7,-
TGCAGTGCTAGAACCGGGAGGCCTGGCGAGCAGTACTTC,CSARTGRPGEQYF,few,TRBV20-1,TRBJ2-7,TRBD2
TGTGCCGGCAGCGTACCCAATGAGCAGTTCTTC,CAGSVPNEQFF,-,TRBV12-3/TRBV12-4,TRBJ2-1,-
TGTGCCAGCAGTTTATCCCTCTCCTACAATGAGCAGTTCTTC,CASSLSLSYNEQFF,few,TRBV27,TRBJ2-1,-
TGTGCCACCCTCTGGCGGGAGGCTCACGAGCAGTACTTC,CATLWREAHEQYF,-,TRBV28,TRBJ2-7,TRBD2
TGTGCCAGCAGCCGGACAGACGGTACAGATACGCAGTATTTT,CASSRTDGTDTQYF,many,TRBV4-2,TRBJ2-3,-
TGTGCCAGCAGCCAAGTACTTTGGCGGGGGGGTTACAATGAGCAGTTCTTC,CASSQVLWRGGYNEQFF,-,TRBV3-1,TRBJ2-1,TRBD2
TGCGCCAGCAGCTTGTCGCAGCGATCCCGGGGTGATGAGCAGTTCTTC,CASSLSQRSRGDEQFF,-,TRBV5-1,TRBJ2-1,-
TGTGCCAGCAGCCCGTGGGTCTACGAGCAGTACTTC,CASSPWVYEQYF,-,TRBV2,TRBJ2-7,-
TGTGCCAGCAGTTTCTTCCAAGGGACAGGGCATTCAAACATCTACGAGCAGTACTTC,CASSFFQGTGHSNIYEQYF,-,TRBV28,TRBJ2-7,TRBD1
TGTGCCAGCAGTGAGGGTGGGGAAGATACGCAGTATTTT,CASSEGGEDTQYF,once,TRBV2,TRBJ2-3,-
TGCAGCGTTAGAGTTATAGCCAAAAACATTCAGTACTTC,CSVRVIAKNIQYF,-,TRBV29-1,TRBJ2-4,-
TGTGCCACCAGTGACTGGGACGGGTATGGCTACACCTTC,CATSDWDGYGYTF,-,TRBV24-1,TRBJ1-2,-
TGTGCCAGCACCCCAGCGGGAGGGCCGACAGATACGCAGTATTTT,CASTPAGGPTDTQYF,few,TRBV21-1,TRBJ2-3,-
TGTGCCAGCTCACCAACGGACAGGGCTGGGGCCAACGTCCTGACTTTC,CASSPTDRAGANVLTF,-,TRBV18,TRBJ2-6,TRBD1
TGTGCCAGCAGTTACCCTACAGGGACCAACTATGGCTACACCTTC,CASSYPTGTNYGYTF,-,TRBV6-2/TRBV6-3,TRBJ1-2,-
TGCAGCGTTGTTGGGGAAGTCAGCTACGCGTATTTT,CSVVGEVSYAYF,-,TRBV29-1,TRBJ2-3,-
TGTGCCAGCAGCATTACCTACAGATACGAGCAGTACTTC,CASSITYRYEQYF,once,TRBV28,TRBJ2-7,-
TGTGCCAGCAACAGGAGGTACACAGATACGCAGTATTTT,CASNRRYTDTQYF,-,TRBV13,TRBJ2-3,-
TGCAGTGCTAGACGATCGGCAGGGGGTATTGGTAATGAGCAGTTCTTC,CSARRSAGGIGNEQFF,few,TRBV20-1,TRBJ2-1,TRBD1
TGTGCCAGCAGCAGAAAAGGACAGAGTTCTGACTACGAGCAGTACTTC,CASSRKGQSSDYEQYF,-,TRBV7-9,TRBJ2-7,-
TGTGCCAGCAGTCAGTTGGACAGTGAAGCTTTCTTT,CASSQLDSEAFF,-,TRBV28,TRBJ1-1,-
TGCAGCGTTGCGTCAGGGGGAAACACCATATATTTT,CSVASGGNTIYF,-,TRBV29-1,TRBJ1-3,-
TGTGCCAGCAGTTTAGAACAGGGTGGAACCCAGTACTTC,CASSLEQGGTQYF,-,TRBV12-3/TRBV12-4,TRBJ2-5,-
TGTGCCAGCAGGGGGACCGGGGAGAAGCACAGATACGCGTATTTT,CASRGTGEKHRYAYF,few,TRBV7-9,TRBJ2-3,-
TGCGTAGGGGGGACAGGGGACAGATACGCGTATTTT,CVGGTGDRYAYF,-,TRBV29-1,TRBJ2-3,TRBD1
TGCAGCGGGGAGAGGGGGAGTGGCTATGGCTACACCTTC,CSGERGSGYGYTF,-,TRBV29-1,TRBJ1-2,-
TGTGCCAGCAGTGATATGGGGAAAAACATTCAGTACTTC,CASSDMGKNIQYF,-,TRBV2,TRBJ2-4,-
TGCGCCAGCAGCCTTGATCAGCGCGGAGGGTACAATGAGCAGTTCTTC,CASSLDQRGGYNEQFF,-,TRBV5-1,TRBJ2-1,-
TGTGCCAGCAGTTACGGTCTGGGAGGTGGCAATGAGCAGTTCTTC,CASSYGLGGGNEQFF,-,TRBV6-5,TRBJ2-1,-